This TCR beta chain was identified during a study of blood T cell repertoires in COVID-19. Study overall: Samples came from the United States, Italy and Spain, spanning acute and convalescent COVID-19. T cells, B-cell-depleted T cells, or PBMCs supplied cDNA or gDNA.

TCRdb keeps only in-frame clones here, not all; method: immunoSEQ multiplex PCR. The top ten clones hold roughly 8.7% of a sample with about 220,000 clones, roughly 88% of them seen once. CDR1 and CDR2 from the germline V gene are SGHVS and FQNEAQ. Trimming removed 1 base from V and 3 bases from J; junction bases left unmatched: 10. This CDR3 has 18 residues. This sequence originates from a man aged 50 or older with active or convalescent COVID-19. The V and J genes are TRBV7-8 and TRBJ2-4; 9 bases map to TRBD2. Material for sequencing was peripheral blood. The CDR3 DNA reads as TGTGCCAGCAGCTTAGGACTAGCGGTCCTTTCAGACAAAAACATTCAGTACTTC. Translating it yields CASSLGLAVLSDKNIQYF.